The present TCR beta chain was sequenced within a study of early stage breast cancer tumors (dated by TCRdb to 2017 to 2019). For context, the study as a whole: Of the 15 to 20 invasive breast tumors, around twelve were found to be estrogen receptor-positive, progesterone receptor-positive and HER2-negative. Eight of the 12 ER+/PR+/HER2- tumors were invasive ductal carcinomas, while the other four were invasive lobular carcinomas. A total of 2 million to 3 million templates, representing some 1.2 million unique clonotypes, were detected across all samples. On average, each sample got about 9.6-fold read coverage.

Taken from around 2-4 cm away from the tumor, the adjacent normal breast tissue was rinsed with PBS and kept in prechilled RNAlater. Normal breast tissue often required about 85-310 mg of tissue for sufficient DNA because of high lipid content and low cell density. The study profiled bulk TCR beta-chain repertoires in matched peripheral blood, tumor and adjacent normal breast tissue taken from around 15 patients with early-stage breast cancer. The Qiagen AllPrep DNA/RNA Mini kit was used to extract genomic DNA. The research as a whole found: Compared with adjacent normal breast tissue, tumors had roughly 2.7-fold higher T cell density and higher clonality. Repertoires from blood and normal breast were more alike than repertoires from blood and tumor, and in about 85% of the 16 patients, comparing each tissue with blood separated tumor from normal. Because the cohort was small, a breakdown by tumor subtype could not be done. Chain pairing and functional markers such as CD4, CD8 and FOXP3 were not captured by bulk genomic DNA sequencing of unsorted cells. Enriched TCRB sequences shared across patients were mostly commonly generated sequences, unlikely to play an important role in the tumor microenvironment.

This clone showed up just a few times. The target of this receptor is not known. Within one base of it there is no much larger clone, and no base qualities were kept. CDR1 and CDR2 are read off the germline V gene as MGHRA and YSYEKL. V was cut back by 4 bases and J by 8 bases, leaving a gap of 17 bases between them. From the cysteine through the phenylalanine, the CDR3 covers 14 amino acids. This entry keeps only the CDR3 DNA: 42 bases, framed from base 1. Two independent genomic DNA replicates were amplified for each sample, with approximately 0.5 ug used for blood and around 1.5 ug for tumor or normal breast. Following the manufacturer's instructions, the ImmunoSeq Intro kit was used to carry out TCRB sequencing on genomic DNA. Multiplex PCR ran approximately 34 cycles with proprietary primers and spike-in control sequences for absolute quantification. An 87-bp fragment spanning the CDR3 and flanking V and J genes was sequenced with single-end 150-bp reads. Seven samples, each with two replicates, were multiplexed per lane of an Illumina MiSeq using version 3.0 chemistry. As for the original processing: Raw data were processed with the vendor's proprietary pipeline, and both replicates were merged into a single result per sample. To define clonotypes, the study grouped productive rearrangements that shared the V-gene family, CDR3 amino acid sequence and J-gene segment. Clonality was calculated as 1 minus the normalized Shannon entropy (Pielou evenness) of TCRB abundances. To estimate T cell density, the total number of templates was divided by the input cell count, which was inferred from how much DNA went in. Total repertoire diversity and clonality were estimated with Recon using default parameters. A clonotype was considered tumor-enriched if its abundance in tumor exceeded 0.1% and was at least 32-fold higher than its abundance in normal breast. TCRdb retrieved this table from immuneACCESS and kept in-frame rearrangements only. Not all clones are present; in checked studies, unresolved V genes account for under half, and no reason is known for the remainder. That table furnishes V, J and clone size, whereas the DNA furnished D and trimming. For this sample there are fewer than 15,000 clones; roughly 83% appear just once. The top ten hold around 4.6% of the sample.

The receptor was derived from a person aged 25 to 45 with breast cancer. Sequenced sample: normal breast tissue next to the tumor. The V gene is TRBV4-1 and the J gene is TRBJ1-2, and possibly TRBD1, on 5 matching bases. The DNA reads TGCGCCAGCAGCCCGATTAGGGACGAAGAGGGCTACACCTTC. The encoded protein is CASSPIRDEEGYTF.